The T cell receptor (beta chain) under discussion was sequenced for a study of response to subunit inactivated influenza vaccine. This CDR3 is 16 amino acids long. Trimming removed 0 bases at V and 1 base at J, with 12 bases between. From germline, CDR1 is LGHNA and CDR2 YSLEER. This clonotype was observed a few times. TCRdb called the RT-PCR reads again in MiXCR, with one record for every CDR3 protein. Of 500,000 to 700,000 distinct CDR3 sequences listed, 20% to 25% are singletons. This sample was shared with a second study, whose subject was T cells expressing NK-cell markers. That work states: Scientists made TCR beta cDNA using 5'RACE template switching with UMIs. Sorted CD3+CD56-NKG2C+, CD3+CD56+NKG2C+ and CD3+CD56+NKG2C- T cells supplied the TCR beta repertoires.

The sample here was CD4+ T cells sorted from PBMCs, taken 11 to 12 days after vaccination. This receptor was identified in a man in his fifties or sixties who received an inactivated influenza vaccine. The chain links TRBV4-3 to TRBJ2-5; perhaps D is TRBD1 or TRBD2 (6 bases each). CDR3 loop: CASSQDFGGGQETQYF. DNA of the CDR3: TGCGCCAGCAGCCAAGATTTTGGAGGGGGCCAAGAGACCCAGTACTTC.